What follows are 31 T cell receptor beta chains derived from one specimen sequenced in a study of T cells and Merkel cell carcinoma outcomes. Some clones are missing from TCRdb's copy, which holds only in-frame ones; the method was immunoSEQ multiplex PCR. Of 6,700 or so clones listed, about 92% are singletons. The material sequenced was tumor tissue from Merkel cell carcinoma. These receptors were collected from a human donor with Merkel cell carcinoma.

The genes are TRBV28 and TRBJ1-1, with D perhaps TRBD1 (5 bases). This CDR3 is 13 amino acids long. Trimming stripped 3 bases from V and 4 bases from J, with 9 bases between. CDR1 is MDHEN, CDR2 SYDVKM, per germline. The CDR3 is CASSLGVGTEAFF. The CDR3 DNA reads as TGTGCCAGCAGTTTGGGGGTTGGCACTGAAGCTTTCTTT.

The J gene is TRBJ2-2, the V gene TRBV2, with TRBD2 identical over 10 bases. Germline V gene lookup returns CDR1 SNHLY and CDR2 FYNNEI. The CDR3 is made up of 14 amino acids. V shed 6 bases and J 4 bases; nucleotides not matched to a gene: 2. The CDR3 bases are TGTGCCAGCAGACTAGCGGGGTCCACCGGGGAGCTGTTTTTT. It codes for CASRLAGSTGELFF.

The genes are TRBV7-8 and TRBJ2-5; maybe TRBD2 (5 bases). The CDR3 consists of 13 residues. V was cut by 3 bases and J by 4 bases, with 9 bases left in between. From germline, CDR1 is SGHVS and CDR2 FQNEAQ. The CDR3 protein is CASSFSSGETQYF. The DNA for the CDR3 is TGTGCCAGCAGCTTTTCAAGCGGAGAGACCCAGTACTTC.

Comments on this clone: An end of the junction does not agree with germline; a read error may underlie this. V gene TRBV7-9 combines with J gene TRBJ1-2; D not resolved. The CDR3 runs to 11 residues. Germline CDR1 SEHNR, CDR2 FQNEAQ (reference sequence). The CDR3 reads CASSLTEQNTF. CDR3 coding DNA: TGTGCTAGCAGCTTAACGGAACAGAACACCTTC.

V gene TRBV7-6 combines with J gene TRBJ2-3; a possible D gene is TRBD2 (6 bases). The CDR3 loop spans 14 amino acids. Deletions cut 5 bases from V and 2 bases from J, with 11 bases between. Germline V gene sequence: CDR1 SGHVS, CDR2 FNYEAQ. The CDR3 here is CASSPTSNTDTQYF. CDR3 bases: TGTGCCAGCAGCCCCACTAGCAACACAGATACGCAGTATTTT.

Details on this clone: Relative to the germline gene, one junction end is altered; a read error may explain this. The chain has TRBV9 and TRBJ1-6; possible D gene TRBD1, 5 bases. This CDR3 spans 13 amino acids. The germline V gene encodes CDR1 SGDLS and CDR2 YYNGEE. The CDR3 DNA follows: TGTGCCAGCAGCGTCTTCTCCCTGGGGGGGAGCCCTTTT. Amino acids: CASSVFSLGGSPF.

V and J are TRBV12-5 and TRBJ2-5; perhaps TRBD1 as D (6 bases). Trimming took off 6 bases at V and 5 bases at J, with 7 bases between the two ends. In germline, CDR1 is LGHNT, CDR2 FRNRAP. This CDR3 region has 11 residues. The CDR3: CASGGAETQYF. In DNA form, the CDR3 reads TGTGCTAGTGGGGGGGCGGAGACCCAGTACTTC. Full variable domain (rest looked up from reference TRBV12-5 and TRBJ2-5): DARVTQTPRHKVTEMGQEVTMRCQPILGHNTVFWYRQTMMQGLELLAYFRNRAPLDDSGMPKDRFSAEMPDATLATLKIQPSEPRDSAVYFCASGGAETQYFGPGTRLLVL.

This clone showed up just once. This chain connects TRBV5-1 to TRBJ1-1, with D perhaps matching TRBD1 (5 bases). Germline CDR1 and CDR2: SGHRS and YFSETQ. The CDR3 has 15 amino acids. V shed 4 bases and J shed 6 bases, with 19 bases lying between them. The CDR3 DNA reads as TGCGCCAGCAGCAACCTGGACCGATGGGGGGCTGAAGCTTTCTTT. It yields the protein CASSNLDRWGAEAFF.

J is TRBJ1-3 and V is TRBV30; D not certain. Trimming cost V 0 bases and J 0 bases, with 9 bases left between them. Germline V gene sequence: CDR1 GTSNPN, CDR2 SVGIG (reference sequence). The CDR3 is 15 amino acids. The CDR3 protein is CAWSVTASSGNTIYF. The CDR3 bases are TGTGCCTGGAGTGTAACGGCCAGCTCTGGAAACACCATATATTTT.

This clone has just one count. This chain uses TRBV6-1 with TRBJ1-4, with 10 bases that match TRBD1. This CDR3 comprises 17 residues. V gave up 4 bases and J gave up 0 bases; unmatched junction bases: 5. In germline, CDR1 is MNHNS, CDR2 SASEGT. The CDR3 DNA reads TGTGCCAGCAGTGGCCCCGACAGGGGGCCAACTAATGAAAAACTGTTTTTT. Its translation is CASSGPDRGPTNEKLFF.

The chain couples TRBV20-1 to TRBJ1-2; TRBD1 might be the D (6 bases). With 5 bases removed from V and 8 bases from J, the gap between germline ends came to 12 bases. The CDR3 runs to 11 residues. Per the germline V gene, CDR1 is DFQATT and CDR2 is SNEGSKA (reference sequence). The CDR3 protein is CSAGGQEGYTF. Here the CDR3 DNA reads TGCAGTGCTGGGGGGCAGGAAGGCTACACCTTC.

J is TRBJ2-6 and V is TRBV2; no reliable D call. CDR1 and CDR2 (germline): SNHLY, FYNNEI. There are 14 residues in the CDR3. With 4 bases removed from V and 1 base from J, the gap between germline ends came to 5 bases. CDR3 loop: CASSVRSGANVLTF. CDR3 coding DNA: TGTGCCAGCAGTGTTAGATCTGGGGCCAACGTCCTGACTTTC.

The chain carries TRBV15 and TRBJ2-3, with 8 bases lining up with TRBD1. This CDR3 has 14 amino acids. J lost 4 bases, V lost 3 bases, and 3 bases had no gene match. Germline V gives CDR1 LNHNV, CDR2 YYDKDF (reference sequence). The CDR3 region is CATSRDREADTQYF. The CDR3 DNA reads TGTGCCACCAGCAGGGACAGGGAGGCAGATACGCAGTATTTT.

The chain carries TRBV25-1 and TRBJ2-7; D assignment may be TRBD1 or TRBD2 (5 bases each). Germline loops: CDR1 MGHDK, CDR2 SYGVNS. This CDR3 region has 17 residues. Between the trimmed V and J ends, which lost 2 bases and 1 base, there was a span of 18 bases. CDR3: CASSERDGKSRSYEQYF. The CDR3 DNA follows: TGTGCCAGCAGTGAAAGGGACGGCAAGTCTCGATCCTACGAGCAGTACTTC.

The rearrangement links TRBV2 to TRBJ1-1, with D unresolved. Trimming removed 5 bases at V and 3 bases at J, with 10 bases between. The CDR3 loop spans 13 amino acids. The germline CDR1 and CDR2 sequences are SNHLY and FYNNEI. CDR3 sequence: CASSPDTYTEAFF. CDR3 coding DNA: TGTGCCAGCAGTCCTGACACTTACACTGAAGCTTTCTTT.

The CDR3 DNA reads as TGCGCCAGCAAGGCAGTCGCGAACACCGGGGAGCTGTTTTTT. This encodes CASKAVANTGELFF. The chain has TRBV5-1 and TRBJ2-2; D gene ambiguous. Germline CDR1 SGHRS, CDR2 YFSETQ. There are 14 residues in the CDR3. V was trimmed by 6 bases and J by 0 bases, leaving 9 bases between them.

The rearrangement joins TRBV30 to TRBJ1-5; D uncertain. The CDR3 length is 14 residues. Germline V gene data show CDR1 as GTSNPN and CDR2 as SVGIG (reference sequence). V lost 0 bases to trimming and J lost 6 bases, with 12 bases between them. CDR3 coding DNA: TGTGCCTGGAGTGTTCTGGGAGGCAGTCAGCCCCAGCATTTT. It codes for CAWSVLGGSQPQHF.

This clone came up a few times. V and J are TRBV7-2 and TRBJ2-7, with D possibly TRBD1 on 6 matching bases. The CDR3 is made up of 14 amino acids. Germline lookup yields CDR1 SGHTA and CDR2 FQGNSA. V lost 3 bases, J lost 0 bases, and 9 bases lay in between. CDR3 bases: TGTGCCAGCAGCTTCCAGGACAGCTCCTACGAGCAGTACTTC. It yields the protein CASSFQDSSYEQYF.

CDR3 coding DNA: TGTGCCTGGAGTGCCTTGGGGGTTGACGGCTACACCTTC. Translated, it gives CAWSALGVDGYTF. The chain carries TRBV30 and TRBJ1-2; a weak D match, TRBD1 (5 bases). V gave up 1 base and J gave up 8 bases, with 14 bases separating them. CDR3 length: 13 residues. Germline loops: CDR1 GTSNPN, CDR2 SVGIG (reference sequence).

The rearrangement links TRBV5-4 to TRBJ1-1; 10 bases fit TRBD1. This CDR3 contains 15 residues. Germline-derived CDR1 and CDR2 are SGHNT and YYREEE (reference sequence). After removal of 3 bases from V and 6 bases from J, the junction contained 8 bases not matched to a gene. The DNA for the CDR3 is TGTGCCAGCAGCTCTCCGGGACAGGGGATCCCTGAAGCTTTCTTT. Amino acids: CASSSPGQGIPEAFF.

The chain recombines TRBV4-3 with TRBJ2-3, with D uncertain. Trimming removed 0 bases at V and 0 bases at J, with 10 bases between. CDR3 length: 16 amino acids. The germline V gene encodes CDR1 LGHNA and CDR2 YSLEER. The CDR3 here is CASSQEAPTSTDTQYF. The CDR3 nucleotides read TGCGCCAGCAGCCAAGAAGCCCCCACAAGCACAGATACGCAGTATTTT.

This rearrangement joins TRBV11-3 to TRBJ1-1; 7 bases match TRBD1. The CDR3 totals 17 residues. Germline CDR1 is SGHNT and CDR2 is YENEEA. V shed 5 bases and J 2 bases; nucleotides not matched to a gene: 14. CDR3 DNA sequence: TGTGCCAGCAGCACGAGAAGACAGGGCCCCACTAACACTGAAGCTTTCTTT. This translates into CASSTRRQGPTNTEAFF.

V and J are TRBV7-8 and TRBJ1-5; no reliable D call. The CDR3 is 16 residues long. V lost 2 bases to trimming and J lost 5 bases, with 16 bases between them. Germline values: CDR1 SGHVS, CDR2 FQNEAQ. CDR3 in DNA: TGTGCCAGCAGCTTACTTTCCGGGGATAGAGATCAGCCCCAGCATTTT. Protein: CASSLLSGDRDQPQHF.

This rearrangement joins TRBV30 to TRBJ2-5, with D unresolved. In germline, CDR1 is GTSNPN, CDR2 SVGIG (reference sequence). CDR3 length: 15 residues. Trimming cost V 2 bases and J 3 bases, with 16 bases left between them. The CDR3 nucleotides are TGTGCCTGGAGTCCACGACTGGAGCTTAAAGAGACCCAGTACTTC. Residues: CAWSPRLELKETQYF.

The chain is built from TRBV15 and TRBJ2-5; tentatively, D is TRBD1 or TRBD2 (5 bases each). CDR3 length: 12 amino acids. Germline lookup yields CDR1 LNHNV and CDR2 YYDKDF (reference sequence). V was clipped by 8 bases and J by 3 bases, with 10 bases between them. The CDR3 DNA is TGTGCCACCGCTCAGGGAGAAGAGACCCAGTACTTC. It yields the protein CATAQGEETQYF.

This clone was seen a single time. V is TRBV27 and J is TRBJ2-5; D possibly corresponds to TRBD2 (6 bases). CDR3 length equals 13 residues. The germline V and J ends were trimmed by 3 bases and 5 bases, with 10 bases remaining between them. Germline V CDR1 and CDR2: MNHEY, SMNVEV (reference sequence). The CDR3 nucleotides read TGTGCCAGCAGTTTCGCAGGGAGGGAGACCCAGTACTTC. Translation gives CASSFAGRETQYF.

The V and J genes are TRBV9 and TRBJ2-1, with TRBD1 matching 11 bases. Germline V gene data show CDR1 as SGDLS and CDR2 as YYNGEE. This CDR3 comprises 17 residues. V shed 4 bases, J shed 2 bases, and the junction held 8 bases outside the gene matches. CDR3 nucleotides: TGTGCCAGCAGCCCACGGACGGGACAGGGGGCCTACAATGAGCAGTTCTTC. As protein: CASSPRTGQGAYNEQFF.

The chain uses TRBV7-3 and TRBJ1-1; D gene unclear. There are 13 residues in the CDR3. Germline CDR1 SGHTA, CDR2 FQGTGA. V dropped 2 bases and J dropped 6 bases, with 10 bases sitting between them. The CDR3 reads CASSLFPGSEAFF. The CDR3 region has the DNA TGTGCCAGCAGCTTATTCCCTGGCTCTGAAGCTTTCTTT.

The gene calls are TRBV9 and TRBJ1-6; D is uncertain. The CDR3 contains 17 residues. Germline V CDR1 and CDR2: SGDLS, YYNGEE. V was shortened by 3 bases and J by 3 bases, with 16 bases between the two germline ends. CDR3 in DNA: TGTGCCAGCAGCGCCCCTCGCGACGGGTTCTATAATTCACCCCTCCACTTT. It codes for CASSAPRDGFYNSPLHF.

This CDR3 reads CATGTGGSSPLHF. The CDR3 nucleotides are TGTGCCACCGGGACAGGGGGCAGTTCACCCCTCCACTTT. This chain connects TRBV6-1 to TRBJ1-6; 12 bases map to TRBD1. The germline V gene has CDR1 MNHNS and CDR2 SASEGT. V shed 10 bases, J shed 9 bases, and the junction held 4 bases outside the gene matches. The length of the CDR3 is 13 residues.

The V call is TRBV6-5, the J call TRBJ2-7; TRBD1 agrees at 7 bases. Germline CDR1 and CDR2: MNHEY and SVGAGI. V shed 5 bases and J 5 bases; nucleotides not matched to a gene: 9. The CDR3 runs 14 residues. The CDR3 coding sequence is TGTGCCAGCAGTAGGAGACAGGGAGACCACGAGCAGTACGTC. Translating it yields CASSRRQGDHEQYV.